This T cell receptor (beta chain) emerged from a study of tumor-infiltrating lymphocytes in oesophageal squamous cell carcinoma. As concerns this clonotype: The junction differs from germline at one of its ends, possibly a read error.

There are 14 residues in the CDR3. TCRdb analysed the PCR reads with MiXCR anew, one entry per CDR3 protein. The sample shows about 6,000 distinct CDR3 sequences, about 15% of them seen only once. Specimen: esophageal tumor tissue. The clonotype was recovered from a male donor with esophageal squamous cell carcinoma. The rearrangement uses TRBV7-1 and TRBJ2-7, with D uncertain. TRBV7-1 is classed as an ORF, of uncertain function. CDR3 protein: CARSSTVNNYGGTF. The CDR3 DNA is TGTGCCAGGAGCTCCACAGTCAATAACTATGGCGGCACCTTC.